This T cell receptor (beta chain) was sequenced for a study of human T cells and chemical hapten exposure. Whole-study context: Weekly administration of diphenylcyclopropenone to the scalp of patients continued throughout the roughly 25-week study.

The time point denotes: pre-sensitization, week 0. Treatment reported: therapeutic diphenylcyclopropenone sensitization with weekly scalp DPC. Overall study findings and caveats: High-frequency TCRs, those above 1 in 1000, stayed the same after DPC sensitization. The immune response of these alopecia patients might not match healthy individuals'.

This clonotype was detected ten times or more. Its antigen is unidentified. This CDR3 has 15 residues. V lost 1 base to trimming and J lost 8 bases; unmatched junction nucleotides: 10. CDR1 LGHNA and CDR2 YNFKEQ come from the germline V gene. TCRdb re-called the RACE reads through MiXCR, storing one row per CDR3 protein. Among around 300,000 distinct CDR3 sequences listed, 5.5% were seen once. The clonotype comes from a woman between 18 and 29 years old with alopecia areata. Some clones in this sample may be carry-over from other donors' samples. The J gene is TRBJ1-2, the V gene TRBV4-2; 7 bases match TRBD1. This material consisted of whole blood, taken in connection with sensitization to the hapten diphenylcyclopropenone (DPC). This CDR3 reads CASSQVAGGSDGYTF. The CDR3 DNA reads as TGTGCCAGCAGCCAAGTTGCAGGGGGATCGGACGGCTACACCTTC.